These 8 T cell receptor beta chains originate from one sample sequenced in a study of monozygotic twins with inflammatory bowel disease. One entry per CDR3 protein, without DNA, is what TCRdb gives after re-calling the 5' RACE reads. This repertoire includes 85,000 to 110,000 distinct CDR3 sequences. The source material was blood. The receptor source for this set is a human donor with ulcerative colitis or Crohn's disease, or a healthy co-twin of an affected twin (not recorded which).

The chain couples TRBV6-5 to TRBJ2-3; TCRdb lists TRBD1, though no DNA is available to test this call. CDR3 size: 16 residues. CDR1 is MNHEY and CDR2 is SVGAGI in the germline V gene. The chain's CDR3 is CASRTPLGGYTDTQYF.

This sequence joins TRBV6-2 or TRBV6-3 and TRBJ2-7. Per the germline V gene, CDR1 is MNHEY and CDR2 is SVGEGT. The CDR3 totals 11 residues. CDR3: CASTLGYEQYF.

The chain recombines TRBV5-1 with TRBJ2-7; the TRBD1 assignment by TCRdb is unverifiable without DNA. The CDR3 extends over 12 amino acids. Germline CDR1 and CDR2: SGHRS and YFSETQ. This CDR3 reads CASSRQGIEQYF.

V and J are TRBV7-2 and TRBJ2-3; with no DNA, the TCRdb D assignment of TRBD1 cannot be verified. Germline V CDR1 and CDR2: SGHTA, FQGNSA. This CDR3 has 12 amino acids. CDR3 protein: CASTPRHDTQYF.

V gene TRBV29-1 combines with J gene TRBJ2-3; the TCRdb D gene call, TRBD2, has no DNA to confirm it. The CDR3 covers 13 residues. Germline CDR1 reads SQVTM; CDR2 reads ANQGSEA. This CDR3 is CSAVAGVTDTQYF.

The rearrangement joins TRBV18 to TRBJ2-7; the TCRdb D gene call, TRBD1, has no DNA to confirm it. The CDR3 has 13 residues. Germline assignment: CDR1 KGHSH and CDR2 LQKENI. CDR3: CASSPTVIYEQYF.

This chain joins TRBV20-1 and TRBJ2-7; TCRdb's D call of TRBD1 is untestable without DNA. This CDR3 spans 16 amino acids. The germline V gene encodes CDR1 DFQATT and CDR2 SNEGSKA (reference sequence). The CDR3 is CSARDSSSGGGYEQYF.

The chain joins TRBV20-1 to TRBJ2-1. The V gene's germline CDR1 is DFQATT and CDR2 SNEGSKA (reference sequence). This CDR3 comprises 15 residues. CDR3 in amino acids: CSARVGGGSYNEQFF.